The entry that follows covers one TCR beta chain sequence. Libraries were prepared by immunoSEQ multiplex PCR; TCRdb keeps only in-frame clonotypes and omits some of them. The sample shows about 83,000 clones, nearly 95% of them seen only once. Germline V gene data show CDR1 as LNHNV and CDR2 as YYDKDF (reference sequence). Germline trimming cut 3 bases from V and 6 bases from J; bases unmatched to any gene: 6. This CDR3 contains 15 residues. The sample originates from a study of T cell changes during pregnancy in multiple sclerosis. This specimen was peripheral blood, taken in the second trimester of pregnancy. The receptor was isolated from a female donor with multiple sclerosis, enrolled in a pregnancy study. V gene TRBV15 combines with J gene TRBJ1-2, with 11 positions matching TRBD1. This chain's CDR3 is CATSRDRGRGNGYTF. In nucleotides, the CDR3 is TGTGCCACCAGCAGGGACAGGGGGCGTGGGAATGGCTACACCTTC.